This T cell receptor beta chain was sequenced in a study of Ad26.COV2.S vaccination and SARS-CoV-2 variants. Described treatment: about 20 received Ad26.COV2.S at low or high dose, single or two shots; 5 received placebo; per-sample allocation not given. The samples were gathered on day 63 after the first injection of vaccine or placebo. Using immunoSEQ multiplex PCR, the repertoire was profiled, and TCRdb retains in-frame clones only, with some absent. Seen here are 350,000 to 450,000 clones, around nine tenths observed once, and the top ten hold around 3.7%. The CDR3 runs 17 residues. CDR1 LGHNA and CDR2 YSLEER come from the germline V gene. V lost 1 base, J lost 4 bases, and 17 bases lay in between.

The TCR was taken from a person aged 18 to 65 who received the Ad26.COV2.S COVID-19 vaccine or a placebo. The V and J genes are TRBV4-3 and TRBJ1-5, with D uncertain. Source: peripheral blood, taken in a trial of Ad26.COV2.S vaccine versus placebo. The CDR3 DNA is TGCGCCAGCAGCCAAGTTCGAGACGCCCTCGGGAATCAGCCCCAGCATTTT. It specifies CASSQVRDALGNQPQHF.